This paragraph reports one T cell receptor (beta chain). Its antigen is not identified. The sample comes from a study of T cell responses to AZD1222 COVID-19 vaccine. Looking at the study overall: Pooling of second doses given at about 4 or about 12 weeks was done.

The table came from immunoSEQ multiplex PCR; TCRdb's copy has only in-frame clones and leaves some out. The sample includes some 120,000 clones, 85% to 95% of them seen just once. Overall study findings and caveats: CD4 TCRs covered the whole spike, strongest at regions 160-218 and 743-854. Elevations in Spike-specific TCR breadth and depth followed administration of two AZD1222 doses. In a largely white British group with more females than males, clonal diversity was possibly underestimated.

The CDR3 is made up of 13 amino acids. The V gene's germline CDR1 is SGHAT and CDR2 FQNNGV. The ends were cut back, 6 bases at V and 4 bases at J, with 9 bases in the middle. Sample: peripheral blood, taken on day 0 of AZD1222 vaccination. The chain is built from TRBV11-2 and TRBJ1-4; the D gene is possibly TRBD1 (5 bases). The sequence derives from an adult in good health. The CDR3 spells CASRRGGNEKLFF. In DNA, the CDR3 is TGTGCCAGCAGGAGGGGCGGTAATGAAAAACTGTTTTTT.